Each of the 12 T cell receptor beta chains below was sequenced from the same sample in a study of beta chain features in type 1 diabetes. Study-level results: Type 1 diabetes patients had moderately but significantly shorter TCRB CDR3s in all four CD4+ subsets.

Investigators reverse transcribed all isolated RNA, so they sequenced expressed TCRB transcripts. Profiling relied on immunoSEQ multiplex PCR, and the TCRdb table lists in-frame clones only, not all of them. Of 600,000 or so clones in the sample, over 12% are singletons; the top ten hold around 0.04%. These TCRs' antigens remain unknown. The source material was naive CD4+ T cells from blood. The receptors derive from a man aged 18 to 29 with type 1 diabetes.

This chain connects TRBV7-2 to TRBJ2-2; 12 nucleotides agree with TRBD2. The CDR3 is made up of 18 amino acids. The ends lost 4 bases at V and 3 bases at J; junction bases unmatched: 9. Germline-derived CDR1 and CDR2 are SGHTA and FQGNSA. CDR3 sequence: CASSWGLAGGRYTGELFF. The CDR3 DNA sequence: TGTGCCAGCAGCTGGGGGCTAGCGGGAGGGCGGTACACCGGGGAGCTGTTTTTT.

The chain employs TRBV27 and TRBJ2-1, with a possible D match to TRBD2 (5 bases). V was cut by 5 bases and J by 6 bases, with 14 bases left in between. This CDR3 contains 14 residues. Germline CDR1 and CDR2: MNHEY and SMNVEV (reference sequence). The CDR3 DNA is TGTGCCAGCAGTCGGGGTTTACGGTCCAATGAGCAGTTCTTC. This gives the protein CASSRGLRSNEQFF.

The chain employs TRBV15 and TRBJ2-7; D is unclear. The germline V and J ends were trimmed by 2 bases and 2 bases, with 4 bases remaining between them. Germline lookup yields CDR1 LNHNV and CDR2 YYDKDF (reference sequence). The CDR3 extends over 12 amino acids. The CDR3 protein is CATSRMAYEQYF. The CDR3 DNA sequence: TGTGCCACCAGCAGAATGGCCTACGAGCAGTACTTC.

A word on this clone: Other DNA sequences within the sample encode an identical CDR3. The chain combines TRBV9 with TRBJ2-5, with D unresolved. This CDR3 comprises 12 residues. Per the germline V gene, CDR1 is SGDLS and CDR2 is YYNGEE. The V gene lost 0 bases and the J gene lost 5 bases, with 5 bases spanning the gap. The DNA for the CDR3 is TGTGCCAGCAGCGTAGGTGGGGAGACCCAGTACTTC. Protein: CASSVGGETQYF.

Only a few counts were recorded for this clone. This chain connects TRBV6-1 to TRBJ1-4, with 7 bases matching TRBD1. With 5 bases clipped from V and 8 bases from J, the junction kept 8 bases outside the gene matches. CDR3 length equals 14 residues. The germline gives CDR1 MNHNS, CDR2 SASEGT. The CDR3 bases are TGTGCCAGCAGTCTCCGGGACAGCAGGGAAAAACTGTTTTTT. Its protein is CASSLRDSREKLFF.

CDR3 region: CASSPNGGYTF. CDR3 bases: TGTGCCAGCAGTCCGAACGGTGGCTACACCTTC. J is TRBJ1-2 and V is TRBV2; D uncertain. Trimming cost V 5 bases and J 7 bases, with 8 bases left between them. This CDR3 spans 11 amino acids. Germline values: CDR1 SNHLY, CDR2 FYNNEI.

This clone was observed a handful of times. In DNA, the CDR3 is TGTGCCAGTAGTTCACGAGGTTTCGCTGAAGCTTTCTTT. It specifies CASSSRGFAEAFF. This sequence joins TRBV19 and TRBJ1-1, with D unclear. Germline V lookup: CDR1 LNHDA, CDR2 SQIVND (reference sequence). V lost 5 bases, J lost 6 bases, and 13 bases lay in between. This CDR3 has 13 amino acids.

The gene calls are TRBV6-1 and TRBJ2-1; TRBD2 is a possible D gene (5 bases). Deletions cut 7 bases from V and 8 bases from J, with 15 bases between. Germline V lookup: CDR1 MNHNS, CDR2 SASEGT. The CDR3 contains 13 residues. CDR3 region: CASILTRLHEQFF. The CDR3 DNA reads TGTGCCAGCATCTTAACTAGGCTCCATGAGCAGTTCTTC.

This rearrangement joins TRBV23-1 to TRBJ1-2; possible D gene TRBD1, 5 bases. TRBV23-1 is reported as an ORF; its role is uncertain. The V end lost 7 bases, the J end lost 5 bases, and 20 bases lay between the germline ends. This CDR3 is built from 15 residues. The CDR3 region is CASNLEGRRRYGYTF. In DNA form, the CDR3 reads TGCGCCAGCAACCTCGAGGGACGGAGGCGATATGGCTACACCTTC.

The genes are TRBV27 and TRBJ2-3, with TRBD1 as a possible D gene (5 bases). Germline assignment: CDR1 MNHEY and CDR2 SMNVEV (reference sequence). The CDR3 length is 13 residues. Trimming removed 3 bases from V and 8 bases from J, with 12 bases in between. The CDR3 coding sequence is TGTGCCAGCAGTTTCCATTCCCAGGGTACGCAGTATTTT. Residues: CASSFHSQGTQYF.

Only a few counts were recorded for this clone. The CDR3 is CASSLVLARGILNTEAFF. The CDR3 nucleotides are TGTGCCAGCAGTTTGGTCCTGGCCAGGGGTATCCTGAACACTGAAGCTTTCTTT. V gene TRBV28 combines with J gene TRBJ1-1; tentative D call: TRBD1 (6 bases). V gave up 3 bases and J gave up 0 bases, with 20 bases separating them. CDR1 and CDR2 from the germline V gene are MDHEN and SYDVKM. This CDR3 spans 18 amino acids.

The CDR3 nucleotides are TGTGCCTGGACTCCGGGACTAGCTATCAACATTCAGTACTTC. Translation: CAWTPGLAINIQYF. The chain couples TRBV30 to TRBJ2-4, with TRBD2 matching 9 bases. Losses at the gene ends were 4 bases for V and 7 bases for J; bases not matched to a gene: 8. The CDR3 runs to 14 residues. Germline CDR1 and CDR2: GTSNPN and SVGIG (reference sequence).